The rows below give T cell receptor beta chains drawn from one sample of a study of blood T cells in healthy people across ages. From the 5' RACE reads, TCRdb called clonotypes with MiXCR, one entry per CDR3 protein. The sample holds approximately 850,000 distinct CDR3 sequences, roughly 44% seen once. Sequencing was done on a sample of blood. The receptors derive from a man aged 55 to 69 in good health. The CDR3 runs from the conserved cysteine through the conserved F or W. A D gene is named only where the DNA matches it firmly. Clone size is shown for a subset of rows, as once, few, many or a class of expanded clone.

TGTGCCAGCAGCTTATTTCGTCGGACTAGCGGGGGTGGAGAGACCCAGTACTTC CASSLFRRTSGGGETQYF 18 . TRBJ2-5 TRBD2 TRBV7-2
TGTGCCAGCATCGGGGGGGCGGAATCCTATAATTCACCCCTCCACTTT CASIGGAESYNSPLHF 16 many TRBJ1-6 . TRBV28
TGTGCCAGCAGCCCTCCCCGGGCCGGGAGACACGAGCAGTACTTC CASSPPRAGRHEQYF 15 . TRBJ2-7 . TRBV28
TGTGCCAGCAGCTTAGACCCTAGCGCGGGGGAGCAGTACTTC CASSLDPSAGEQYF 14 few TRBJ2-7 . TRBV7-2
TGTGCCAGCATGGACATGCATCCCCCTTACGAGCAGTACTTC CASMDMHPPYEQYF 14 . TRBJ2-7 . TRBV27
TGTGCCAGCAGCTCTTGGACTAGCGGACTGTACAATGAGCAGTTCTTC CASSSWTSGLYNEQFF 16 few TRBJ2-1 TRBD2 TRBV7-9
TGTGCCAGCAGCTTGGCCGGGACAGGGGTTTACAATGAGCAGTTCTTC CASSLAGTGVYNEQFF 16 few TRBJ2-1 TRBD1 TRBV7-2
TGTGCCAGCAGCTTAACGGACGCCGTGCGAAGGGACACTGAAGCTTTCTTT CASSLTDAVRRDTEAFF 17 few TRBJ1-1 . TRBV7-8
TGTGCCAGCACCAAGCCCAGCGGGAGCTTCAATGAGCAGTTCTTC CASTKPSGSFNEQFF 15 . TRBJ2-1 TRBD2 TRBV12-3/TRBV12-4
TGTGCCAGCAGTGAGGCGCAATGGAATGAGCAGTTCTTC CASSEAQWNEQFF 13 . TRBJ2-1 . TRBV2
TGTGCCAGCAGGAGTCGACAGGGGTCGGAAAAACTGTTTTTT CASRSRQGSEKLFF 14 few TRBJ1-4 TRBD1 TRBV6-6
TGTGCCAGCGGGCCTAGCGGGAGGTACGAGCAGTACTTC CASGPSGRYEQYF 13 . TRBJ2-7 TRBD2 TRBV2
TGTGCCAGCAGCTTAGGGGGTTGGGTAGCGGGGGAAGAGACCCAGTACTTC CASSLGGWVAGEETQYF 17 . TRBJ2-5 TRBD2 TRBV7-8
TGTGCCAGCAGCTTGGCCGACGTGGCTGATCACTACGAGCAGTACTTC CASSLADVADHYEQYF 16 . TRBJ2-7 . TRBV5-6
TGCGCCAGCAGTCTCCTCGAGTACCAAGAGACCCAGTACTTC CASSLLEYQETQYF 14 . TRBJ2-5 . TRBV5-1
TGTGCCAGCAGAAGAGTAGGGAATGGGCTGGTTGGGCAGCCCCAGCATTTT CASRRVGNGLVGQPQHF 17 . TRBJ1-5 . TRBV6-1
TGCGCCAGCAGCTTGGCCCTAGCGGGGACCTACGAGCAGTACTTC CASSLALAGTYEQYF 15 . TRBJ2-7 TRBD2 TRBV5-1
TGTGCCAGCAGCCCCCATATGACCTACGAGCAGTACTTC CASSPHMTYEQYF 13 many TRBJ2-7 . TRBV7-9
TGTGCCAGTAGTACCGGGACAGCCGACCAAGAGACCCAGTACTTC CASSTGTADQETQYF 15 . TRBJ2-5 TRBD1 TRBV19
TGCGCCAGCAGACCAGGAGCTACCAAAGAGACCCAGTACTTC CASRPGATKETQYF 14 . TRBJ2-5 . TRBV5-1
TGCGCCAGCAGCCAAGATATTAGGCGGGGGGGTTGGGAGACCCAGTACTTC CASSQDIRRGGWETQYF 17 few TRBJ2-5 TRBD2 TRBV4-3
TGCGCCAGCAGCCAAGATACAGGACAGGGAATCGGAAAACTGTTTTTT CASSQDTGQGIGKLFF 16 few TRBJ1-4 TRBD1 TRBV4-3
TGTGCCAGCACTTATGGGACAGGGGCGGTCTGGAATGAGCAGTTCTTC CASTYGTGAVWNEQFF 16 . TRBJ2-1 TRBD1 TRBV6-2/TRBV6-3